This T cell receptor beta chain was obtained from a study of graft-versus-host responses after intestinal transplantation. Study-wide background: Recipients had multivisceral, liver-intestinal, or isolated intestinal transplants. For two to four years after anti-thymocyte globulin induction, all recipients took tacrolimus and steroids. Findings and caveats of the study: Allografts carried high graft-versus-host to host-versus-graft clonal ratios in patients having graft-donor T cell macrochimerism. Among recipient marrow samples, GvH clones were found; some appeared first in ileum or blood.

Method: immunoSEQ multiplex PCR; TCRdb's copy keeps in-frame clones and lacks some. The profile shows fewer than 90,000 clones, 94% of them singletons. Concerning this clone itself: Its antigen is as yet unknown.

The receptor was derived from a human donor who was the organ donor for an intestinal transplant. Sequences were derived from unstimulated CD4+ T cells sorted from spleen or lymph node cells, sampled before transplant.

For the CDR3, the DNA is TGTGCCAGCAGCCGTAGACTAGCGGGGAGTTACGAGCAGTACTTC. This codes for CASSRRLAGSYEQYF. The chain has TRBV6-5 and TRBJ2-5; 11 bases agree with TRBD2. The end of the DNA is better explained by TRBJ2-7, so the J call may be wrong. The CDR3 is made up of 15 amino acids. Germline loops: CDR1 MNHEY, CDR2 SVGAGI.